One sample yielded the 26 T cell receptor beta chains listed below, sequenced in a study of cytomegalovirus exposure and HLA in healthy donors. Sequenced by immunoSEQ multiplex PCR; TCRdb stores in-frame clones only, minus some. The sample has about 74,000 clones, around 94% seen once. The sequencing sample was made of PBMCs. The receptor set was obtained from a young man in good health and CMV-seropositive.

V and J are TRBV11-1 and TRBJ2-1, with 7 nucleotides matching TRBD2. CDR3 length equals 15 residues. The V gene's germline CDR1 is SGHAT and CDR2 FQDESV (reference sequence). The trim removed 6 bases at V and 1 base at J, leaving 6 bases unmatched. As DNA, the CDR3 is TGTGCCAGCAGACCCCTAGCGGATTCCTACAATGAGCAGTTCTTC. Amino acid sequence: CASRPLADSYNEQFF.

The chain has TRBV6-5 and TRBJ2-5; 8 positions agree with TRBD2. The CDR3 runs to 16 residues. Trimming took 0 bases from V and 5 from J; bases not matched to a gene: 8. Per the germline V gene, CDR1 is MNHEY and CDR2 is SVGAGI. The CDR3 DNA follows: TGTGCCAGCAGTTACTCGTCAAATAGCGGGGTCGAGACCCAGTACTTC. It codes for CASSYSSNSGVETQYF.

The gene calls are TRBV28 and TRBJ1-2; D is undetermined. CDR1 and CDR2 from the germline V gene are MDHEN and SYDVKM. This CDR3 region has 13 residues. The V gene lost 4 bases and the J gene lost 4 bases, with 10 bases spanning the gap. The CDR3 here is CASSSNGLYGYTF. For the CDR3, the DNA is TGTGCCAGCAGTTCCAACGGACTCTATGGCTACACCTTC.

In DNA form, the CDR3 reads TGCAGTGCCCCCGGAGCTTTCTTT. Translation gives CSAPGAFF. This chain links TRBV20-1 with TRBJ1-1; D is unresolved. The V end was cut by 6 bases, the J end by 10 bases, with 6 bases between. Germline-derived CDR1 and CDR2 are DFQATT and SNEGSKA (reference sequence). The CDR3 covers 8 residues.

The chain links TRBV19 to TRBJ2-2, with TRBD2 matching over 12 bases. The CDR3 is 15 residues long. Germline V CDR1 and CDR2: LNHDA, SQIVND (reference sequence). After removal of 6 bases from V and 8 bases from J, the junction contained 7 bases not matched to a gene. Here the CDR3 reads CASRPSTSGSGELFF. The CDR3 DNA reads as TGTGCCAGTAGACCATCGACTAGCGGGAGTGGGGAGCTGTTTTTT.

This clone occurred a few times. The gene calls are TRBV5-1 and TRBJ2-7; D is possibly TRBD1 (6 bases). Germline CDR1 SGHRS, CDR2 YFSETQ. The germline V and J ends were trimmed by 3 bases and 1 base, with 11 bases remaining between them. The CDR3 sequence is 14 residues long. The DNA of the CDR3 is TGCGCCAGCAGCTACAGGGTGGGATCCTACGAGCAGTACTTC. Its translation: CASSYRVGSYEQYF. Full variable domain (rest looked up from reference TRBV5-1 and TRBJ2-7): KAGVTQTPRYLIKTRGQQVTLSCSPISGHRSVSWYQQTPGQGLQFLFEYFSETQRNKGNFPGRFSGRQFSNSRSEMNVSTLELGDSALYLCASSYRVGSYEQYFGPGTRLTVT.

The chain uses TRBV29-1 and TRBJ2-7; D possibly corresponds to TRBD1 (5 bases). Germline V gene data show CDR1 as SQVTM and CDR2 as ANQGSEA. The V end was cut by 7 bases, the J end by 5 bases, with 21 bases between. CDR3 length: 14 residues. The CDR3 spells CSAQGAGYPHEQYF. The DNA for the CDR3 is TGCAGCGCCCAAGGGGCAGGCTACCCCCACGAGCAGTACTTC.

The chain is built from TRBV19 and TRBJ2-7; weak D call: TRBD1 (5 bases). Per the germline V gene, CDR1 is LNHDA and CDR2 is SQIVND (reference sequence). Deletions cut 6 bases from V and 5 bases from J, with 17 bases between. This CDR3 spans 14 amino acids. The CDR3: CASSRMQGRNEQYF. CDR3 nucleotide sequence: TGTGCCAGTAGCCGTATGCAGGGAAGGAACGAGCAGTACTTC.

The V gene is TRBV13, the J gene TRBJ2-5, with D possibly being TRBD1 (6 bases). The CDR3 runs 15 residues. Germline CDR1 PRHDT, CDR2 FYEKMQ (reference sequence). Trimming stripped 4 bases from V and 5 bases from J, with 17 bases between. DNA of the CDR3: TGTGCCAGCAGCTACCTACAGGGTTGGCCTGAGACCCAGTACTTC. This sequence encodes CASSYLQGWPETQYF.

CDR3 in amino acids: CAISGEDTNTEAFF. For the CDR3, the DNA is TGTGCCATCAGTGGGGAGGACACGAACACTGAAGCTTTCTTT. J is TRBJ1-1 and V is TRBV10-3; D may be TRBD1 (5 bases). Germline V gene sequence: CDR1 ENHRY, CDR2 SYGVKD. V lost 4 bases, J lost 1 base, and 10 bases lay in between. The CDR3 extends over 14 amino acids.

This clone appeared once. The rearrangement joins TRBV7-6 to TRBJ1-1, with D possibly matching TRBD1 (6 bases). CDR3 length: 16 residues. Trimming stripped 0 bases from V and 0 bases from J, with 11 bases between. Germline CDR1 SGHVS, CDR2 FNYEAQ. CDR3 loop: CASSLAGAHMNTEAFF. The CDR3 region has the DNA TGTGCCAGCAGCTTAGCGGGGGCACACATGAACACTGAAGCTTTCTTT. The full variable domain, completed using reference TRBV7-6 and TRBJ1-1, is GAGVSQSPRYKVTKRGQDVALRCDPISGHVSLYWYRQALGQGPEFLTYFNYEAQQDKSGLPNDRFSAERPEGSISTLTIQRTEQRDSAMYRCASSLAGAHMNTEAFFGQGTRLTVV.

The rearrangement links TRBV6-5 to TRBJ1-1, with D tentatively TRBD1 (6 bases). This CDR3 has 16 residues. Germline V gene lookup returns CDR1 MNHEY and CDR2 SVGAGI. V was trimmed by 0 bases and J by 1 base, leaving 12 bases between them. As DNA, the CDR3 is TGTGCCAGCAGTTACTCTGGACAGCCGGGGAACACTGAAGCTTTCTTT. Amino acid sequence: CASSYSGQPGNTEAFF.

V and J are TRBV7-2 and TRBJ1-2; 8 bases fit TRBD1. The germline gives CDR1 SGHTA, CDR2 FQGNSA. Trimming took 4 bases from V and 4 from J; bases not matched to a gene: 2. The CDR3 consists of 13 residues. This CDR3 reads CASSSGQGYGYTF. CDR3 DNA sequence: TGTGCCAGCAGCTCCGGACAGGGCTATGGCTACACCTTC.

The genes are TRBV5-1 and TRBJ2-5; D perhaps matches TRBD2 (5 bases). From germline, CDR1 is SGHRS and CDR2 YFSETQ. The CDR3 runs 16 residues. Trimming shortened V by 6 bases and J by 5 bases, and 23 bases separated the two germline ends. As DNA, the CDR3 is TGCGCCAGCAACTTAGAGGCCCAGCCCACGGGGGAGACCCAGTACTTC. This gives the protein CASNLEAQPTGETQYF.

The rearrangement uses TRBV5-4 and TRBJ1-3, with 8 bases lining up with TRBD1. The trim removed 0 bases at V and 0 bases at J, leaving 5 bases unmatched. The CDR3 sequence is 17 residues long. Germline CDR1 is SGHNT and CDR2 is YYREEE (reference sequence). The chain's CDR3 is CASSLDQGAFSGNTIYF. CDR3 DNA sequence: TGTGCCAGCAGCTTGGATCAGGGGGCTTTCTCTGGAAACACCATATATTTT.

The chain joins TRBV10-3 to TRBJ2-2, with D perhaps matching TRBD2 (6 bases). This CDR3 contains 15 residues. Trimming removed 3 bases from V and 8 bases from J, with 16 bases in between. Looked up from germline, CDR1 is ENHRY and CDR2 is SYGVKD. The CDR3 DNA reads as TGTGCCATCAGTGACGGCGGGGTTGCGACGGGGGAGCTGTTTTTT. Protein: CAISDGGVATGELFF.

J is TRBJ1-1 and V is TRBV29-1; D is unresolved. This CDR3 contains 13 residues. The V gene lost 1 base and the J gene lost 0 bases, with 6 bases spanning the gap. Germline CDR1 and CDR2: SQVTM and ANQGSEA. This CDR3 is CSVEGTMNTEAFF. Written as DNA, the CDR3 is TGCAGCGTTGAAGGTACAATGAACACTGAAGCTTTCTTT.

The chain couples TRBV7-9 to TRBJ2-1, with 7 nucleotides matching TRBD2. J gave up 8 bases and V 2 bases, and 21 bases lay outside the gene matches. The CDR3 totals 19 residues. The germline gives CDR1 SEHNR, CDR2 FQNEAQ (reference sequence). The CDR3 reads CASSLFPPSAGVRVDEQFF. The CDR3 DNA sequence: TGTGCCAGCAGCTTATTCCCCCCCTCTGCGGGAGTTAGAGTGGATGAGCAGTTCTTC.

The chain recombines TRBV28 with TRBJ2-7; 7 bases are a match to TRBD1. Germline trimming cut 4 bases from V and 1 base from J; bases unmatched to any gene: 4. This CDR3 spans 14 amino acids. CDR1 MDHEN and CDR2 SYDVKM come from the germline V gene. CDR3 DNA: TGTGCCAGCAGTTACAGGGGACGATCCTACGAGCAGTACTTC. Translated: CASSYRGRSYEQYF.

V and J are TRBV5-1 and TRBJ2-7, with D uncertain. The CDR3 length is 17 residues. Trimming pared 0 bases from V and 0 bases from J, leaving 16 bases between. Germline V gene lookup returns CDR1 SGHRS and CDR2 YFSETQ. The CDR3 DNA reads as TGCGCCAGCAGCTTGGGGGTGACGGCACGGAGCTCCTACGAGCAGTACTTC. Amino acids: CASSLGVTARSSYEQYF.

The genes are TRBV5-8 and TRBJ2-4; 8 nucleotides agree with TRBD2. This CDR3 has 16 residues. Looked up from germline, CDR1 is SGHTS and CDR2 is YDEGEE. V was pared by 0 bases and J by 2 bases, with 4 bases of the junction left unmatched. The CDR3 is CASSLGLARTKNIQYF. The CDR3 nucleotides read TGTGCCAGCAGCTTGGGACTAGCGAGGACCAAAAACATTCAGTACTTC.

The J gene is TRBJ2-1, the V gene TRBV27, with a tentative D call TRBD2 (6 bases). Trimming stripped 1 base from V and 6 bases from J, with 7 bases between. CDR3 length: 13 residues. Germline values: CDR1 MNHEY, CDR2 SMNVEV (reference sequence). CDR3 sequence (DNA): TGTGCCAGCAGTTTATGGAGGGGCAATGAGCAGTTCTTC. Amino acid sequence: CASSLWRGNEQFF.

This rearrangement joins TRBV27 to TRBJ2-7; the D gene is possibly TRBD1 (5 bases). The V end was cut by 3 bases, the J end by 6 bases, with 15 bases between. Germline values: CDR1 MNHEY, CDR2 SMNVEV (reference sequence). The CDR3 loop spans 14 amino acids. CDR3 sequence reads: CASSLRTPPFEQYF. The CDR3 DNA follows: TGTGCCAGCAGTTTGCGGACACCACCCTTCGAGCAGTACTTC.

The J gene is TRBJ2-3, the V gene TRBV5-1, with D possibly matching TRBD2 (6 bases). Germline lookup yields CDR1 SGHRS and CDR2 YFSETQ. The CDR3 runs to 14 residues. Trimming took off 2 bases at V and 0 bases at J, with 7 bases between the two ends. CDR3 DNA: TGCGCCAGCAGCTTCGGGAGAAGCACAGATACGCAGTATTTT. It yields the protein CASSFGRSTDTQYF. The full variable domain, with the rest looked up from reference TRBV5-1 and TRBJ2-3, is KAGVTQTPRYLIKTRGQQVTLSCSPISGHRSVSWYQQTPGQGLQFLFEYFSETQRNKGNFPGRFSGRQFSNSRSEMNVSTLELGDSALYLCASSFGRSTDTQYFGPGTRLTVL.

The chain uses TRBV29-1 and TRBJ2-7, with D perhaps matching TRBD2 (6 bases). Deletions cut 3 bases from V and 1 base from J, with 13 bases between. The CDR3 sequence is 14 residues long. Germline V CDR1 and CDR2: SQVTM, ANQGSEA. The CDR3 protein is CSVEAAGRSYEQYF. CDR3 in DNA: TGCAGCGTTGAGGCAGCGGGTCGTTCCTACGAGCAGTACTTC.

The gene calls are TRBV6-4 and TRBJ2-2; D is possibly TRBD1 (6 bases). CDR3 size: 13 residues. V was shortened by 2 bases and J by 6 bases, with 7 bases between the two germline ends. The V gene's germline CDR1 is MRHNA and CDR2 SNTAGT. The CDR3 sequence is CASSDRGSGELFF. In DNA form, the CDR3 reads TGTGCCAGCAGTGACAGGGGGTCCGGGGAGCTGTTTTTT.